The 17 T cell receptor beta chains below come from one sample, sequenced in a study of a mutant IDH1 vaccine in newly diagnosed glioma (dated by TCRdb to the early 2020s). Libraries were built with the immunoSEQ multiplex PCR assay. TCRdb mirrors the immuneACCESS table, restricted to in-frame sequences. Some clones are absent from its copies; in checked studies, under half trace to an unresolved V gene, and the reason for the others is unknown. The sample includes over 75,000 clones, with 70% to 90% observed a single time. The top ten clones comprise approximately 5% of the sample. The antigens of these receptors remain unknown. The sample's time point label is to be understood as: week 47, end of study. Every vaccine dose consisted of 300 ug of a 20-mer mutant IDH1 peptide in Montanide, administered subcutaneously together with topical imiquimod. The sequenced sample was PBMCs, obtained from a glioma patient whose treatment included an IDH1 peptide vaccine. The receptors derive from a man in his forties with glioma.

The rearrangement uses TRBV6-5 and TRBJ2-7, with 11 nucleotides matching TRBD2. Germline V lookup: CDR1 MNHEY, CDR2 SVGAGI. V lost 4 bases and J lost 2; bases outside the gene matches: 7. The CDR3 runs 16 residues. CDR3 amino acids: CASSLTWGLAAYEQYF. Here the CDR3 DNA reads TGTGCCAGCAGTTTAACCTGGGGACTAGCGGCCTACGAGCAGTACTTC.

The CDR3 nucleotides are TGTGCCTGGCGACAGGGGGAAGCCTATGGCTACACCTTC. Its translation is CAWRQGEAYGYTF. V and J are TRBV30 and TRBJ1-2; 9 bases align to TRBD1. The CDR3 consists of 13 residues. Germline CDR1 GTSNPN, CDR2 SVGIG (reference sequence). V gave up 5 bases and J gave up 4 bases; unmatched junction bases: 5.

This clone showed up just once. This chain links TRBV11-2 with TRBJ1-1; no clear D gene. Trimming left V 6 bases short and J 3 bases short, with 14 bases between. The germline V gene encodes CDR1 SGHAT and CDR2 FQNNGV. The CDR3 contains 14 residues. CDR3 in amino acids: CASSVWVRDTEAFF. The CDR3 DNA follows: TGTGCCAGCAGTGTATGGGTCCGGGACACTGAAGCTTTCTTT.

Turning to this clone: Other nucleotide sequences in the sample specify the same CDR3. The rearrangement joins TRBV7-9 to TRBJ2-1; the D gene is possibly TRBD2 (5 bases). V shed 3 bases and J shed 3 bases, with 15 bases lying between them. CDR1 SEHNR and CDR2 FQNEAQ come from the germline V gene (reference sequence). The CDR3 has 16 amino acids. The CDR3 coding sequence is TGTGCCAGCAGCTTGCTCTGGCGGGCCGACTACAATGAGCAGTTCTTC. It encodes CASSLLWRADYNEQFF.

This chain links TRBV5-1 with TRBJ2-5; no clear D. The CDR3 covers 14 residues. The germline gives CDR1 SGHRS, CDR2 YFSETQ. V was trimmed by 0 bases and J by 3 bases, leaving 9 bases between them. Here the CDR3 DNA reads TGCGCCAGCAGCTTGGTGTCGGCAGAAGAGACCCAGTACTTC. It encodes CASSLVSAEETQYF.

V usage is TRBV7-2 and J usage is TRBJ2-1, with D unresolved. Germline-derived CDR1 and CDR2 are SGHTA and FQGNSA. Trimming removed 6 bases from V and 4 bases from J, with 10 bases in between. The CDR3 spans 13 residues. This CDR3 is CASSRSQYNEQFF. CDR3 in DNA: TGTGCCAGCAGTCGGTCGCAATACAATGAGCAGTTCTTC.

The DNA of the CDR3 is TGTGCCAGCAGCCGCGGACAGGATCGTCTCTATGGCTACACCTTC. This gives the protein CASSRGQDRLYGYTF. The V call is TRBV27, the J call TRBJ1-2; 7 bases are a match to TRBD1. CDR1 and CDR2 from the germline V gene are MNHEY and SMNVEV (reference sequence). V shed 6 bases and J 4 bases; nucleotides not matched to a gene: 11. The CDR3 length is 15 residues.

This chain connects TRBV5-6 to TRBJ2-7, with no clear D. The V gene lost 0 bases and the J gene lost 1 base, with 17 bases spanning the gap. Per germline, CDR1 SGHDT and CDR2 YYEEEE. The CDR3 runs to 17 residues. The DNA for the CDR3 is TGTGCCAGCAGCTTGGAGTGGCAGGACGTATATTCCTACGAGCAGTACTTC. It translates to CASSLEWQDVYSYEQYF.

This clone was recorded a few times. The rearrangement uses TRBV7-2 and TRBJ1-1; tentatively, D is TRBD1 (6 bases). CDR1 and CDR2 from the germline V gene are SGHTA and FQGNSA. The CDR3 has 15 residues. V lost 1 base to trimming and J lost 0 bases, with 9 bases between them. The CDR3 DNA reads as TGTGCCAGCAGCTTAGTAGGACAGCTGAACACTGAAGCTTTCTTT. It specifies CASSLVGQLNTEAFF.

The V and J genes are TRBV7-9 and TRBJ1-1; D call uncertain. The ends were cut back, 3 bases at V and 0 bases at J, with 8 bases in the middle. The CDR3 loop spans 14 amino acids. Germline loops: CDR1 SEHNR, CDR2 FQNEAQ (reference sequence). CDR3 protein: CASSLSPMNTEAFF. The CDR3 bases are TGTGCCAGCAGCTTGAGCCCCATGAACACTGAAGCTTTCTTT.

The rearrangement uses TRBV5-6 and TRBJ2-5; D may correspond to TRBD1 or TRBD2 (5 bases each). The germline CDR1 and CDR2 sequences are SGHDT and YYEEEE. The CDR3 length is 16 residues. The V end lost 3 bases, the J end lost 3 bases, and 18 bases lay between the germline ends. In DNA form, the CDR3 reads TGTGCCAGCAGCTCGAGGGCAGGGAAAAGTAAAGAGACCCAGTACTTC. Translated, it gives CASSSRAGKSKETQYF.

The gene calls are TRBV9 and TRBJ1-4; D gene ambiguous. Germline loops: CDR1 SGDLS, CDR2 YYNGEE. This CDR3 is built from 14 residues. Trimming removed 4 bases at V and 7 bases at J, with 14 bases between. CDR3 sequence reads: CASSFRPGSEKLFF. The CDR3 DNA follows: TGTGCCAGCAGCTTCCGCCCGGGATCTGAAAAACTGTTTTTT.

This chain joins TRBV4-2 and TRBJ2-2; 9 bases are shared with TRBD2. The V and J ends lost 5 bases and 1 base, in that order; junction bases with no gene match: 5. CDR1 is LGHNA and CDR2 is YNFKEQ in the germline V gene. The CDR3 length is 16 residues. The CDR3 DNA sequence: TGTGCCAGCAGCGGTAGCGGGAGCAGGAACACCGGGGAGCTGTTTTTT. It codes for CASSGSGSRNTGELFF.

The chain uses TRBV19 and TRBJ2-7; the match to TRBD1 covers 9 bases. The CDR3 length is 17 residues. J lost 5 bases, V lost 5 bases, and 16 bases had no gene match. CDR1 LNHDA and CDR2 SQIVND come from the germline V gene (reference sequence). This CDR3 reads CASSPARNGQGSHEQYF. In DNA, the CDR3 is TGTGCCAGTAGTCCGGCAAGGAATGGACAGGGGAGCCACGAGCAGTACTTC.

The genes are TRBV7-2 and TRBJ1-5; a weak D match, TRBD1 (6 bases). This CDR3 comprises 15 residues. CDR1 SGHTA and CDR2 FQGNSA come from the germline V gene. Trimming removed 2 bases at V and 3 bases at J, with 11 bases between. CDR3 region: CASSLQGQINQPQHF. The DNA of the CDR3 is TGTGCCAGCAGCTTACAGGGGCAAATCAATCAGCCCCAGCATTTT.

This rearrangement joins TRBV19 to TRBJ2-3; 9 nucleotides align to TRBD1. CDR1 and CDR2 from the germline V gene are LNHDA and SQIVND (reference sequence). CDR3 length: 14 amino acids. V was pared by 5 bases and J by 3 bases, with 3 bases of the junction left unmatched. The CDR3 nucleotides are TGTGCCAGTAGTCTCGGGACAGGGACAGATACGCAGTATTTT. Translating gives CASSLGTGTDTQYF.

The J gene is TRBJ1-5, the V gene TRBV7-9; no clear D gene. The germline V and J ends were trimmed by 4 bases and 1 base, with 5 bases remaining between them. The CDR3 consists of 13 residues. The germline V gene encodes CDR1 SEHNR and CDR2 FQNEAQ (reference sequence). The CDR3 nucleotides are TGTGCCAGCAGCTCCGGGAGCAATCAGCCCCAGCATTTT. Translating it yields CASSSGSNQPQHF.